This TCR beta chain was identified in a study of CD8 T cells in Susac syndrome. General study results and limits: It was acknowledged in the study that the number of individuals who were included in its TCR sequencing and HLA analysis was relatively small.

CD8+ and CD4+ T cells were negatively isolated; TEMRA cells were FACS-enriched. A remark on this clonotype: The antigen is not known.

The RNA, about 0.5 to 1 ug, was put through reverse transcription using random hexamers. TCRdb redid the calling of the immunoSEQ multiplex PCR reads with MiXCR, one entry per CDR3 protein. This table holds some 190,000 distinct CDR3 sequences, approximately 94% found once. The specimen sequenced was CD4+ T cells from PBMCs. The clonotype comes from a human donor with multiple sclerosis.

The CDR3 DNA reads TGTGCCAGCAGCTCCAGCGGTGCTGGGGAGACCCAGTACTTC. Protein product: CASSSSGAGETQYF. The chain joins TRBV7-3 to TRBJ2-5; D may be TRBD2 (5 bases). V was clipped by 4 bases and J by 5 bases, with 14 bases between them. Germline values: CDR1 SGHTA, CDR2 FQGTGA. This CDR3 spans 14 amino acids.